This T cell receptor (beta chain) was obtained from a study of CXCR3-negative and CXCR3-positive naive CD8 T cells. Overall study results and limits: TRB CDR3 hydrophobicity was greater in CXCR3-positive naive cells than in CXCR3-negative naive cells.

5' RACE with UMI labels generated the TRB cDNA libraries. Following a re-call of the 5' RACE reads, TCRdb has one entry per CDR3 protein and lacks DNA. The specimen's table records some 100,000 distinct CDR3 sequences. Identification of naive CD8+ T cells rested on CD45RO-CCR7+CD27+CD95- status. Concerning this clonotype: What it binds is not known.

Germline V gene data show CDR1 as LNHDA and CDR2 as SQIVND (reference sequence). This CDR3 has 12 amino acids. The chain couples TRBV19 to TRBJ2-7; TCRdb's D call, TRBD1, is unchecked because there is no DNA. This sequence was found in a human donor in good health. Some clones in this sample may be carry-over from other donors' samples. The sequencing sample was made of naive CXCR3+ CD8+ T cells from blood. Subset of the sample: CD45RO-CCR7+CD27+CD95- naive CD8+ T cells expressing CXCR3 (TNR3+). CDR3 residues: CASSPTGNEQYF.